This entry concerns a single T cell receptor beta chain. J gave up 3 bases and V 3 bases, and 7 bases lay outside the gene matches. Germline CDR1 reads LGHNT; CDR2 reads FRNRAP. The CDR3 length is 15 residues. The data belong to a study of blood T cell repertoires in COVID-19. Overall study context: Both acute and convalescent COVID-19 samples were obtained from the United States, Italy and Spain. Nucleic acid was either cDNA or gDNA, and it came from T cells, B-cell-depleted T cells, or PBMCs.

As handled by the study authors: Reference gene primer amplification yielded estimated nucleated cell counts. Assay used: immunoSEQ multiplex PCR; TCRdb lists only in-frame clones, some missing. V and J calls plus clone size are reproduced from that table; the DNA served to infer D and trimming. The table has about 140,000 clones, 70% to 90% seen once. Material: peripheral blood. The chain links TRBV12-5 to TRBJ1-1; TRBD1 matches 7 bases. The TCR originated in a man between 45 and 60 years old with acute or convalescent COVID-19. CDR3 nucleotides: TGTGCTAGTGGTTTAGCGGGAGGGGGCTACACTGAAGCTTTCTTT. It codes for CASGLAGGGYTEAFF.